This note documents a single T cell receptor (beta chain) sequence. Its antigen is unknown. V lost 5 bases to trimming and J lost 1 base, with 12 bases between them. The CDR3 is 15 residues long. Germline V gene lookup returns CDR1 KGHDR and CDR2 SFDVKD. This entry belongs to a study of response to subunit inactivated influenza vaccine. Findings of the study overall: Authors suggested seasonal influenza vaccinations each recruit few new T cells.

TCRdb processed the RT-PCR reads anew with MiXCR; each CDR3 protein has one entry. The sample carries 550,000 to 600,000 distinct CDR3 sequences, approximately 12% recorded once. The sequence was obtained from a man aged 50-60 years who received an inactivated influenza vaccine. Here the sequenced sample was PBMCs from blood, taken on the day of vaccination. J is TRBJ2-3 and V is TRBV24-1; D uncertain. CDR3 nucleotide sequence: TGTGCCACCAGTGGTGTTGCTTTCGGCACAGATACGCAGTATTTT. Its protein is CATSGVAFGTDTQYF.